Below are 14 T cell receptor beta chains sequenced from a single sample in a study of blood T cell repertoires in COVID-19. TCRdb's copy holds only in-frame clones and misses some; the assay was immunoSEQ multiplex PCR. This sample carries over 150,000 clones, about 85% of them seen once, and the ten largest clones take approximately 1%. The specimen sequenced was peripheral blood. These receptors came from a man aged 35 to 55 with acute or convalescent COVID-19.

The chain has TRBV5-1 and TRBJ2-1; D is unclear. Germline lookup yields CDR1 SGHRS and CDR2 YFSETQ. V lost 0 bases, J lost 7 bases, and 11 bases lay in between. This CDR3 spans 14 amino acids. CDR3 region: CASSLALSLNEQFF. Written as DNA, the CDR3 is TGCGCCAGCAGCTTGGCTCTGAGTCTGAATGAGCAGTTCTTC.

This chain links TRBV29-1 with TRBJ2-7; D is perhaps TRBD1 (5 bases). V lost 5 bases to trimming and J lost 6 bases, with 14 bases between them. This CDR3 has 12 amino acids. Germline V gene lookup returns CDR1 SQVTM and CDR2 ANQGSEA. The CDR3, as DNA: TGCAGCGTTCTCAGGGCCAGCGCCGAGCAGTACTTC. Translating it yields CSVLRASAEQYF.

CDR3 loop: CASSFDRLYNSPLHF. DNA of the CDR3: TGTGCCAGCAGCTTCGACAGGCTTTATAATTCACCCCTCCACTTT. V gene TRBV5-4 combines with J gene TRBJ1-6; the D gene is possibly TRBD1 (6 bases). This CDR3 comprises 15 residues. Trimming took 2 bases from V and 4 from J, leaving 10 bases between them. Germline V gives CDR1 SGHNT, CDR2 YYREEE (reference sequence).

This chain uses TRBV5-1 with TRBJ2-5, with a tentative D call TRBD2 (6 bases). Germline V lookup: CDR1 SGHRS, CDR2 YFSETQ. The CDR3 is made up of 15 amino acids. V shed 2 bases and J shed 2 bases, with 13 bases lying between them. The CDR3 loop reads CASSFGRGAQETQYF. CDR3 in DNA: TGCGCCAGCAGCTTTGGGCGGGGAGCTCAAGAGACCCAGTACTTC.

The chain links TRBV4-2 to TRBJ2-3; D is possibly TRBD2 (5 bases). Trimming left V 0 bases short and J 4 bases short, with 14 bases between. This CDR3 comprises 16 residues. Germline-derived CDR1 and CDR2 are LGHNA and YNFKEQ. The DNA for the CDR3 is TGTGCCAGCAGCCAAGACACTAGTTCATCATCAGATACGCAGTATTTT. Translating gives CASSQDTSSSSDTQYF.

In nucleotides, the CDR3 is TGTGCCAGCAGCCTAGGACAGGGTAATACTGAAGCTTTCTTT. Encoded protein: CASSLGQGNTEAFF. The V call is TRBV7-2, the J call TRBJ1-1, with 8 positions matching TRBD1. Germline-derived CDR1 and CDR2 are SGHTA and FQGNSA. V lost 5 bases to trimming and J lost 5 bases; unmatched junction nucleotides: 7. This CDR3 spans 14 amino acids.

The chain recombines TRBV5-4 with TRBJ1-3, with 7 bases identical to TRBD1. CDR3 length equals 18 residues. Germline CDR1 reads SGHNT; CDR2 reads YYREEE (reference sequence). The J segment lost 0 bases and the V segment lost 4 bases, leaving 13 bases of the junction unmatched. The DNA for the CDR3 is TGTGCCAGCAGCAACCGGGACAGAGGATACGACTCTGGAAACACCATATATTTT. This encodes CASSNRDRGYDSGNTIYF.

The chain is built from TRBV4-1 and TRBJ2-7, with 7 bases fitting TRBD1. J lost 3 bases, V lost 5 bases, and 10 bases had no gene match. The CDR3 totals 15 residues. Germline CDR1 reads MGHRA; CDR2 reads YSYEKL. CDR3 loop: CASSSLPGGNYEQYF. The DNA for the CDR3 is TGCGCCAGCAGCTCGCTCCCAGGGGGTAACTACGAGCAGTACTTC.

The J gene is TRBJ1-3, the V gene TRBV19; D not resolved. Between the trimmed V and J ends, which lost 6 bases and 0 bases, there was a span of 15 bases. Germline V gene lookup returns CDR1 LNHDA and CDR2 SQIVND (reference sequence). This CDR3 region has 16 residues. The CDR3 spells CASRSPRPGSGNTIYF. As DNA, the CDR3 is TGTGCCAGTAGATCTCCGAGACCGGGCTCTGGAAACACCATATATTTT.

The chain employs TRBV20-1 and TRBJ2-5; 11 bases match TRBD2. CDR1 DFQATT and CDR2 SNEGSKA come from the germline V gene (reference sequence). This CDR3 has 15 amino acids. V lost 3 bases and J lost 2; bases outside the gene matches: 5. The CDR3 coding sequence is TGCAGTGCTAGTCAACTAGCGGGGGATCAAGAGACCCAGTACTTC. This codes for CSASQLAGDQETQYF.

This chain uses TRBV19 with TRBJ2-2; the D gene is possibly TRBD2 (6 bases). Germline V lookup: CDR1 LNHDA, CDR2 SQIVND (reference sequence). Trimming stripped 5 bases from V and 5 bases from J, with 18 bases between. The CDR3 consists of 16 residues. The CDR3 sequence is CASSYSGLLGTGELFF. In nucleotides, the CDR3 is TGTGCCAGTAGTTATAGCGGTCTCCTTGGAACCGGGGAGCTGTTTTTT.

The gene calls are TRBV5-1 and TRBJ1-2, with a possible D match to TRBD1 (5 bases). V was trimmed by 1 base and J by 8 bases, leaving 9 bases between them. This CDR3 spans 12 amino acids. From germline, CDR1 is SGHRS and CDR2 YFSETQ. The CDR3 here is CASSLPGEGYTF. Here the CDR3 DNA reads TGCGCCAGCAGCTTGCCGGGGGAAGGCTACACCTTC.

This clone was recorded only once. V gene TRBV15 combines with J gene TRBJ1-2; 8 nucleotides line up with TRBD1. The CDR3 contains 16 residues. Germline CDR1 and CDR2: LNHNV and YYDKDF (reference sequence). J gave up 8 bases and V 0 bases, and 11 bases lay outside the gene matches. The CDR3 DNA reads TGTGCCACCAGCAGAGATCAGGCAGGGGGCGCGGGGGGCTACACCTTC. It encodes CATSRDQAGGAGGYTF. The full variable domain, with the rest looked up from reference TRBV15 and TRBJ1-2, is DAMVIQNPRYQVTQFGKPVTLSCSQTLNHNVMYWYQQKSSQAPKLLFHYYDKDFNNEADTPDNFQSRRPNTSFCFLDIRSPGLGDTAMYLCATSRDQAGGAGGYTFGSGTRLTVV.

The rearrangement joins TRBV7-2 to TRBJ2-7; D might be TRBD1 (5 bases). The V end lost 5 bases, the J end lost 0 bases, and 23 bases lay between the germline ends. This CDR3 is 18 amino acids long. Germline V CDR1 and CDR2: SGHTA, FQGNSA. The chain's CDR3 is CASSIQAIHPYNSYEQYF. In DNA form, the CDR3 reads TGTGCCAGCAGCATACAGGCGATCCATCCTTATAACTCCTACGAGCAGTACTTC.